This T cell receptor (beta chain) comes out of a study of blood T cell repertoires in COVID-19. Authors' methods: Quantification of nucleated cells was approximated via reference gene primer amplification. The data were produced by immunoSEQ multiplex PCR, yet TCRdb's version contains in-frame clones alone and is incomplete. V, J and clone size are those of that table, while D and trimming were read from the DNA. In the table there are fewer than 500,000 clones, 88% of which are singletons. V lost 0 bases, J lost 2 bases, and 10 bases lay in between. The CDR3 consists of 15 residues. Germline lookup yields CDR1 SGHTA and CDR2 FQGNSA.

This chain uses TRBV7-2 with TRBJ1-1; D perhaps matches TRBD1 (5 bases). The receptor was derived from a woman aged 30 to 39 with acute COVID-19. Source material: PBMCs or T cells enriched from blood (not recorded which). In DNA, the CDR3 is TGTGCCAGCAGCTTAGCCAGGGTGGGTAACACTGAAGCTTTCTTT. Translated: CASSLARVGNTEAFF.